The sequence of this T cell receptor beta chain was determined in a study of naive and memory T cell subsets. Cells stained for CD3, CD4, CD8, CD45RA and CD27 were sorted into four subsets. In germline, CDR1 is LGHNA, CDR2 YNFKEQ. The CDR3 loop spans 14 amino acids. The V end lost 2 bases, the J end lost 5 bases, and 13 bases lay between the germline ends. An equimolar mix of two oligonucleotides served as the beta constant-region primer for TRBC1 and TRBC2. TCRdb redid the calling of the UMI-ligation and nested PCR reads with MiXCR, one entry per CDR3 protein. There are under 150,000 distinct CDR3 sequences in the sample; more than 15% occur only once, and around 0.14% lies in the top ten.

This chain links TRBV4-2 with TRBJ2-7, with D perhaps given as TRBD1 or TRBD2 (5 bases each). Sequenced: naive CD4+ T cells from blood. This receptor was taken from a human donor in good health. Here the CDR3 DNA reads TGTGCCAGCAGCCAAATAGAGGGGTGGAACGAGCAGTACTTC. Translated, it gives CASSQIEGWNEQYF.